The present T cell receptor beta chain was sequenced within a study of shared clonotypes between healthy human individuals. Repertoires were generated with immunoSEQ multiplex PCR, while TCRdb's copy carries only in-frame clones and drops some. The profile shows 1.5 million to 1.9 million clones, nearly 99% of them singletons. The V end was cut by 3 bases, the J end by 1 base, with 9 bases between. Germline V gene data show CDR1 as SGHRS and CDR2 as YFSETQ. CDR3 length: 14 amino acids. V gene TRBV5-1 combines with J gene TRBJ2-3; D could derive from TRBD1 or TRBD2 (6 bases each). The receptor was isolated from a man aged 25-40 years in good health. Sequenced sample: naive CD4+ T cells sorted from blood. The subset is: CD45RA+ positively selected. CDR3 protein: CASSSGEGTDTQYF. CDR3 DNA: TGCGCCAGCAGCTCAGGGGAGGGCACAGATACGCAGTATTTT.